This T cell receptor (beta chain) stems from a study of graft-versus-host responses after intestinal transplantation. Across the whole study: Multivisceral, liver-intestinal, or isolated intestinal transplants were received by the recipients. Anti-thymocyte globulin induction preceded approximately three years of tacrolimus and steroid maintenance in all recipients. Findings of the study overall: Some GvH clones appeared in ileal mucosa or blood before recipient bone marrow.

This CDR3 is built from 15 residues. V dropped 4 bases and J dropped 10; count of bases not matched to a gene: 11. CDR1 and CDR2 (germline): MDHEN, SYDVKM. Assay used: immunoSEQ multiplex PCR; TCRdb lists only in-frame clones, some missing. This sample has about 8,200 clones, with 93% found just once. Comments on this clone: The target antigen is unknown.

The chain links TRBV28 to TRBJ2-1, with 9 bases identical to TRBD1. Specimen: PBMCs, collected 11 days after intestinal transplantation. The TCR comes from a human patient who received an intestinal transplant, so some T cells may come from the graft donor. This CDR3 reads CASSSRDREIWEQFF. The CDR3 DNA follows: TGTGCCAGCAGTTCCCGGGACAGGGAAATATGGGAGCAGTTCTTC.